This T cell receptor (beta chain) derives from a study of shared clonotypes between healthy human individuals. Study as a whole: The plates for each donor numbered three CD4 naive, three CD4 memory, two CD8 naive and one CD8 memory.

Trimming shortened V by 2 bases and J by 3 bases, and 4 bases separated the two germline ends. This CDR3 comprises 12 residues. CDR1 and CDR2 (germline): KGHSH, LQKENI. In the case of this clone: Its antigen is not known. Within the sample, other DNA sequences also encode this same CDR3.

The authors distributed each subset's genomic DNA evenly over several immunoSEQ plates. Using immunoSEQ multiplex PCR, the repertoire was profiled, and TCRdb retains in-frame clones only, with some absent. The table has 2 million to 2.5 million clones, about 90% seen once. Researchers partitioned CD4+ cells into CD45RA+ naive and CD45RA-negative memory subsets. Whole-study findings and limits: Memory subsets generally showed lower estimated richness than naive subsets.

The V gene is TRBV18, the J gene TRBJ2-5; D remains unclear. The sequence was obtained from a man aged 18 to 29 in good health. Some clones in this sample may be carry-over from other donors' samples. Sequenced input: naive CD4+ T cells from PBMCs. Subset given: CD45RA+ positively selected. As DNA, the CDR3 is TGTGCCAGCTCACCAAGTGAAGAGACCCAGTACTTC. Its translation is CASSPSEETQYF.